This T cell receptor (beta chain) is from a study of Ad26.COV2.S vaccination and SARS-CoV-2 variants. Study-wide background: The donor was enrolled in the Ad26.COV2.S arm of the COV1001 trial. Whole-study results and caveats: Spike-specific TCR breadth in vaccine recipients exceeded that seen in placebo recipients. Analytic work on TCR breadth and depth might have understated the full extent of total T cell responses.

Deletions cut 2 bases from V and 4 bases from J, with 8 bases between. Per the germline V gene, CDR1 is SGHDN and CDR2 is FVKESK. This CDR3 is built from 14 residues. TCRdb's table, derived via immunoSEQ multiplex PCR, lists solely in-frame clones and lacks some. The sample lists about 440,000 clones; 90% were seen once. Noted treatment: approximately 18 received Ad26.COV2.S at low or high dose, single or two shots; roughly five received placebo; per-sample allocation not given. Each sample was drawn 63 days after the first injection (of vaccine or placebo). The donor's status was that of an adult aged 18-55 years in Boston. Concerning this clone itself: Its antigen remains unidentified.

The receptor was isolated from a person between 18 and 65 years old who received the Ad26.COV2.S COVID-19 vaccine or a placebo. The material sequenced was peripheral blood, taken in a trial of Ad26.COV2.S vaccine versus placebo. This chain links TRBV14 with TRBJ2-2, with D uncertain. The CDR3 spells CASSQLDTTGELFF. As DNA, the CDR3 is TGTGCCAGCAGCCAACTTGATACCACCGGGGAGCTGTTTTTT.